Below, 3 T cell receptor beta chains from the same sample are listed, as sequenced in a study of T cells after yellow fever vaccination. TCRdb fed the 5' RACE reads into MiXCR, producing one record per CDR3 protein. The sample consists of 120,000 or so distinct CDR3 sequences, around 7.2% of them appearing once. Sample: CD4+ T cells sorted from PBMCs, taken approximately 40 days after the first yellow fever vaccination. The receptors come from a man younger than 30 who received the YFV17D yellow fever vaccine.

This clonotype has at least ten counts. Here the CDR3 DNA reads TGTGCCAGCAGTTTCACAGCTAAAACTGAAGCTTTCTTT. This codes for CASSFTAKTEAFF. This chain links TRBV12-3 or TRBV12-4 with TRBJ1-1; no firm D call. The CDR3 totals 13 residues. V lost 3 bases to trimming and J lost 5 bases, with 10 bases between them.

This clonotype was seen many times. The chain carries TRBV20-1 and TRBJ1-5; possible D gene TRBD1, 6 bases. Trimming removed 2 bases at V and 2 bases at J, with 22 bases between. This CDR3 is 18 amino acids long. From germline, CDR1 is DFQATT and CDR2 SNEGSKA (reference sequence). The CDR3 nucleotides are TGCAGTGCTAGACCAAACAAGGGGACACCCGGGGGCAATCAGCCCCAGCATTTT. Its protein is CSARPNKGTPGGNQPQHF.

This clonotype was detected ten times or more. The chain carries TRBV29-1 and TRBJ1-3, with a possible D match to TRBD1 (5 bases). This CDR3 is 12 amino acids long. Between the trimmed V and J ends, which lost 4 bases and 9 bases, there was a span of 13 bases. Germline values: CDR1 SQVTM, CDR2 ANQGSEA. The CDR3 region has the DNA TGCAGCGTTGTAAAACAGGTTGGCACCATATATTTT. It codes for CSVVKQVGTIYF.